These 8 T cell receptor beta chains originate from one sample sequenced in a study of Graves' ophthalmopathy and Graves' hyperthyroidism (dated by TCRdb to between 2018 and 2020). The listed sequencing device is Illumina HiSeq 2000. For repertoire sequencing, TCR beta CDR3 regions were amplified from RNA transcripts. A first-round RT-PCR used HTBI primers with the Qiagen OneStep RT-PCR kit, followed by a second-round multiplex PCR, size selection and purification. The public reads were run again by TCRdb, first through fastp at Q25 and then through MiXCR, and only productive beta chains were kept. Rows are unified per CDR3 protein, each entry keeping the most common DNA and genes. The sample includes about 620,000 distinct CDR3 sequences, with over 20% observed a single time. Roughly 6.9% of the sample goes to the ten largest clones. Material: peripheral blood. The receptor source for this set is a woman aged 18-29 years with stable Graves' hyperthyroidism. Some clones in this sample may be carry-over from other donors' samples. Donor details come from another sample of the same person, matched by shared clones.

This clonotype was seen at least ten times. CDR3 sequence reads: CSALVSKAFF. The DNA for the CDR3 is TGCAGTGCCCTCGTTTCGAAGGCTTTCTTT. The chain uses TRBV20-1 and TRBJ1-1; D is undetermined. Germline CDR1 is DFQATT and CDR2 is SNEGSKA (reference sequence). Trimming cost V 6 bases and J 11 bases, with 13 bases left between them. This CDR3 is built from 10 residues.

This clonotype was counted at least ten times. V gene TRBV6-1 combines with J gene TRBJ1-1; TRBD1 might be the D (5 bases). Germline V lookup: CDR1 MNHNS, CDR2 SASEGT. V lost 7 bases to trimming and J lost 9 bases, with 21 bases between them. The CDR3 extends over 14 amino acids. CDR3 in DNA: TGTGCCAGCACCCCTATCTTCCAGGGTGAGAAAGCTTTCTTT. It encodes CASTPIFQGEKAFF.

On this clonotype: This could be a read error, since a much larger clone is one nucleotide away. The V gene is TRBV27, the J gene TRBJ2-5; tentative D call: TRBD1 (5 bases). The DNA end lines up better with TRBJ2-7; the J call may be wrong. Germline V CDR1 and CDR2: MNHEY, SMNVEV (reference sequence). The CDR3 contains 15 residues. The CDR3 DNA reads as TGTGCCAACAGACCGGACAATGGACGGCTATACGAGCAGTACTTC. This translates into CANRPDNGRLYEQYF.

This clonotype has a count of ten or more. This chain uses TRBV14 with TRBJ2-7, with 8 bases that match TRBD1. The CDR3 length is 16 residues. Per the germline V gene, CDR1 is SGHDN and CDR2 is FVKESK. V lost 2 bases, J lost 4 bases, and 10 bases stayed unmatched. The CDR3 coding sequence is TGTGCCAGCAGCCAAAGCCTCGGGACAGGCCTATACGAGCAGTACTTC. As protein: CASSQSLGTGLYEQYF. The full variable domain, its missing parts supplied by reference TRBV14 and TRBJ2-7, is EAGVTQFPSHSVIEKGQTVTLRCDPISGHDNLYWYRRVMGKEIKFLLHFVKESKQDESGMPNNRFLAERTGGTYSTLKVQPAELEDSGVYFCASSQSLGTGLYEQYFGPGTRLTVT.

This clonotype was observed at least ten times. The chain has TRBV7-2 and TRBJ1-6, with D tentatively TRBD1 (5 bases). CDR1 is SGHTA and CDR2 is FQGNSA in the germline V gene. The CDR3 has 15 amino acids. The V and J ends lost 1 base and 9 bases respectively, with 13 bases between them. The CDR3 DNA sequence: TGTGCCAGCAGCTTAGAGAAGGGGTTACTTTCACCCCTCCACTTT. Its translation: CASSLEKGLLSPLHF.

This clonotype was recorded many times. The rearrangement uses TRBV5-1 and TRBJ2-7; no clear D. The germline V and J ends were trimmed by 4 bases and 4 bases, with 15 bases remaining between them. The CDR3 loop spans 14 amino acids. CDR1 and CDR2 from the germline V gene are SGHRS and YFSETQ. The CDR3 sequence: CASSPMGLTYEQYF. The CDR3 DNA sequence: TGCGCCAGCAGCCCCATGGGTCTTACATACGAGCAGTACTTC.

This clonotype was counted ten times or more. The genes are TRBV6-2 or TRBV6-3 and TRBJ2-7, with D hard to call. Trimming took off 0 bases at V and 0 bases at J, with 18 bases between the two ends. The CDR3 length is 18 residues. Germline loops: CDR1 MNHEY, CDR2 SVGEGT. Here the CDR3 DNA reads TGTGCCAGCAGTTACTCGACGTCCGGGCGGAAAAGCTCCTACGAGCAGTACTTC. It yields the protein CASSYSTSGRKSSYEQYF.

This rearrangement joins TRBV6-1 to TRBJ2-2; D unclear. This CDR3 has 12 residues. Germline values: CDR1 MNHNS, CDR2 SASEGT. V lost 6 bases and J lost 7, with 9 bases in between. The CDR3 DNA reads as TGTGCCAGCAGAAACTTGATCGGGGAGCTGTTTTTT. Amino acid sequence: CASRNLIGELFF.